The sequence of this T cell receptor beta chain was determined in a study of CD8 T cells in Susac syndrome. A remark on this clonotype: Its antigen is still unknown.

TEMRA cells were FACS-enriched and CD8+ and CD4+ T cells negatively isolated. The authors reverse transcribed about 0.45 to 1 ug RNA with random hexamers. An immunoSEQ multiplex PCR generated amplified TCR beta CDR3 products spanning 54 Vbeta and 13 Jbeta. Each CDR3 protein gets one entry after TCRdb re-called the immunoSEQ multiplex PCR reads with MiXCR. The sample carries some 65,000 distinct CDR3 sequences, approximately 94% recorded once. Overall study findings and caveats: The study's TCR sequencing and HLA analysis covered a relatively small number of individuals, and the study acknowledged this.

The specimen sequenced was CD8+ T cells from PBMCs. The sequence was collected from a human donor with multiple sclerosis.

The CDR3 DNA reads TGCAGCGTTTACAGGGAAAACATTCAGTACTTC. Translated, it gives CSVYRENIQYF. The chain has TRBV29-1 and TRBJ2-4; weak D call: TRBD1 (6 bases). CDR1 is SQVTM, CDR2 ANQGSEA, per germline. V was cut by 5 bases and J by 5 bases, with 7 bases left in between. CDR3 length equals 11 residues.